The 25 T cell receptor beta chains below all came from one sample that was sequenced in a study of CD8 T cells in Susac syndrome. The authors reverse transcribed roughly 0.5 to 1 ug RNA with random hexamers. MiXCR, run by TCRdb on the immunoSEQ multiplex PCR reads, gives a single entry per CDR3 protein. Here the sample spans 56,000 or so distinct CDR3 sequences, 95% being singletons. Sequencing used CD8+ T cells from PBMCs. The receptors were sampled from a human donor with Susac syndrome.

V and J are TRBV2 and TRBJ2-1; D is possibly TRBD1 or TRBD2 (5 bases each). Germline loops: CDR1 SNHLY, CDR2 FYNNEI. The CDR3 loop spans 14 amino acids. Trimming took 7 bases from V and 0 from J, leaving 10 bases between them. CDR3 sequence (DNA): TGTGCCAGCAACCGGGGCTCCTCCTACAATGAGCAGTTCTTC. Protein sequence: CASNRGSSYNEQFF. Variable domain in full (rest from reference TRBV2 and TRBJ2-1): EPEVTQTPSHQVTQMGQEVILRCVPISNHLYFYWYRQILGQKVEFLVSFYNNEISEKSEIFDDQFSVERPDGSNFTLKIRSTKLEDSAMYFCASNRGSSYNEQFFGPGTRLTVL.

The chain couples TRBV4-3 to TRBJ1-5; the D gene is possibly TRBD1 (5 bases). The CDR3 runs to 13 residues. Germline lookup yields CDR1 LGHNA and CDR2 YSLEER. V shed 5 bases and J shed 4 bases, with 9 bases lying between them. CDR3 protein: CASSTYRNQPQHF. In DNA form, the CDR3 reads TGCGCCAGCAGCACGTACAGGAATCAGCCCCAGCATTTT.

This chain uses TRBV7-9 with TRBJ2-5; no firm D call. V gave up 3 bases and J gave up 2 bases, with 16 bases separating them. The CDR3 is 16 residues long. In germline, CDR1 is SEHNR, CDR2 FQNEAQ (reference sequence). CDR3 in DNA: TGTGCCAGCAGCTTTGCCTACCCGTCACAGCAAGAGACCCAGTACTTC. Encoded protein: CASSFAYPSQQETQYF. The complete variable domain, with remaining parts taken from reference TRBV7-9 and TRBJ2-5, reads DTGVSQNPRHKITKRGQNVTFRCDPISEHNRLYWYRQTLGQGPEFLTYFQNEAQLEKSRLLSDRFSAERPKGSFSTLEIQRTEQGDSAMYLCASSFAYPSQQETQYFGPGTRLLVL.

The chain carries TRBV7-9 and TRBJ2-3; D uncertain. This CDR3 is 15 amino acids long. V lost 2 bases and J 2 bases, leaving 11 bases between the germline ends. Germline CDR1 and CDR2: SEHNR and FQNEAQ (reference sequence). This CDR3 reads CASSLITHHTDTQYF. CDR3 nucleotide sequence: TGTGCCAGCAGCTTAATAACGCACCACACAGATACGCAGTATTTT. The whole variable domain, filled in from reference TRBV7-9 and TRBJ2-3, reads DTGVSQNPRHKITKRGQNVTFRCDPISEHNRLYWYRQTLGQGPEFLTYFQNEAQLEKSRLLSDRFSAERPKGSFSTLEIQRTEQGDSAMYLCASSLITHHTDTQYFGPGTRLTVL.

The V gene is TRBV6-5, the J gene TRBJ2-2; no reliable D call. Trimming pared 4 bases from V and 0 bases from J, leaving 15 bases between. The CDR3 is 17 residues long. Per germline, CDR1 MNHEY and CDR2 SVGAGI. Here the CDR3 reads CASSSERQASNTGELFF. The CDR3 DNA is TGTGCCAGCAGTTCCGAGAGGCAGGCTTCGAACACCGGGGAGCTGTTTTTT.

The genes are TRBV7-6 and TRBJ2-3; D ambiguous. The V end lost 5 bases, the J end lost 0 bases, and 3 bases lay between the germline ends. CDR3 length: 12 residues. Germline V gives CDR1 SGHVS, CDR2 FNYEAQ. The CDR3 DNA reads TGTGCCAGCAGCATTAGCACAGATACGCAGTATTTT. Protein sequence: CASSISTDTQYF.

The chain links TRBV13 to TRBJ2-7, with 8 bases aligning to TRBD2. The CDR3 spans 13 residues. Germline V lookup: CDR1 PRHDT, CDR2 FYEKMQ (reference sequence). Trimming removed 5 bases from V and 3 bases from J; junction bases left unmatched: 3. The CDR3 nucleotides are TGTGCCAGCAGCCTGCGGGGGGACTACGAGCAGTACTTC. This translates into CASSLRGDYEQYF.

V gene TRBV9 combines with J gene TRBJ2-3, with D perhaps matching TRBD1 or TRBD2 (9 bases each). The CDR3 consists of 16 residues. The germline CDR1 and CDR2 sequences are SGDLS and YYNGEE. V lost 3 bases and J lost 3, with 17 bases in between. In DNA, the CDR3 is TGTGCCAGCAGCGAACAGGGGGCGGGAGGGACAGATACGCAGTATTTT. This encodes CASSEQGAGGTDTQYF.

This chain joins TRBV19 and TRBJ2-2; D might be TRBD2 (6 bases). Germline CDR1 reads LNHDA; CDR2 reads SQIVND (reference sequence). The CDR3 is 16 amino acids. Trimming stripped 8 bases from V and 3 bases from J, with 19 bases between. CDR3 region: CASSGFAGPYTGELFF. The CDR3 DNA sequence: TGTGCCAGTTCGGGTTTTGCGGGGCCCTACACCGGGGAGCTGTTTTTT. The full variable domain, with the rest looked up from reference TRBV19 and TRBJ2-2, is DGGITQSPKYLFRKEGQNVTLSCEQNLNHDAMYWYRQDPGQGLRLIYYSQIVNDFQKGDIAEGYSVSREKKESFPLTVTSAQKNPTAFYLCASSGFAGPYTGELFFGEGSRLTVL.

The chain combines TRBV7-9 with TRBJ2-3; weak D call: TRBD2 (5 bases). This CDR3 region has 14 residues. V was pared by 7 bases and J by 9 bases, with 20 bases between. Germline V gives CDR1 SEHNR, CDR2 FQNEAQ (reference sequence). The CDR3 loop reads CASISGSLLDTQYF. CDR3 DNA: TGTGCCAGCATCTCTGGGAGCCTCTTGGACACGCAGTATTTT.

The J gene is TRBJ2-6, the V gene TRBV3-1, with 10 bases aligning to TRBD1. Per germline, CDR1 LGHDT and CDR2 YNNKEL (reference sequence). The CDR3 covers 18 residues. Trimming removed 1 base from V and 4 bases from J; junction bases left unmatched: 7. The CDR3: CASSQVTGGLKGANVLTF. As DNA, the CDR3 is TGTGCCAGCAGCCAAGTGACAGGGGGCCTTAAAGGGGCCAACGTCCTGACTTTC.

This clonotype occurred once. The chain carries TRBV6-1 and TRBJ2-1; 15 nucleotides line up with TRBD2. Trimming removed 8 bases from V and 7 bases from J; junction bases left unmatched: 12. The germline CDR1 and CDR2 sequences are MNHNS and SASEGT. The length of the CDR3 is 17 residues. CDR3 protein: CASWGLAGGPTGNEQFF. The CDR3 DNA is TGTGCCAGCTGGGGACTAGCGGGGGGCCCTACGGGGAATGAGCAGTTCTTC.

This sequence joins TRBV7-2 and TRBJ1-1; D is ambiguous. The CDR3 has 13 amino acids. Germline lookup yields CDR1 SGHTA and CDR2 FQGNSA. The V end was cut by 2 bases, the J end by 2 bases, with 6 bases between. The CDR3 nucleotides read TGTGCCAGCAGCTTAACCTTTAACACTGAAGCTTTCTTT. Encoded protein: CASSLTFNTEAFF.

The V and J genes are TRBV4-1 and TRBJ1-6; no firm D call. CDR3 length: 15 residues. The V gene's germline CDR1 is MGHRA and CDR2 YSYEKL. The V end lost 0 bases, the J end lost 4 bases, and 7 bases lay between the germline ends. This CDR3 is CASSQEGGYNSPLHF. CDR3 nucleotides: TGCGCCAGCAGCCAAGAAGGAGGTTATAATTCACCCCTCCACTTT.

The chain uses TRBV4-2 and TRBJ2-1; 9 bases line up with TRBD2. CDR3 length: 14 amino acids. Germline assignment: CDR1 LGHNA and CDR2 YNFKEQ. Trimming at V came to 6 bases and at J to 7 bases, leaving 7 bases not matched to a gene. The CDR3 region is CASSASGAGNEQFF. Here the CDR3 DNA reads TGTGCCAGCAGTGCTAGCGGGGCCGGGAATGAGCAGTTCTTC.

CDR3 region: CASSLDSNTEAFF. The CDR3 coding sequence is TGTGCCAGCAGCCTAGACAGCAACACTGAAGCTTTCTTT. The chain joins TRBV5-4 to TRBJ1-1; perhaps TRBD1 as D (5 bases). This CDR3 comprises 13 residues. Trimming left V 4 bases short and J 2 bases short, with 9 bases between. Germline V gives CDR1 SGHNT, CDR2 YYREEE (reference sequence).

Here the CDR3 reads CASDGYNEQFF. The DNA for the CDR3 is TGCGCCAGCGACGGGTACAATGAGCAGTTCTTC. The chain recombines TRBV10-2 with TRBJ2-1; D not certain. CDR1 and CDR2 from the germline V gene are WSHSY and SAAADI. Trimming shortened V by 8 bases and J by 4 bases, and 6 bases separated the two germline ends. The length of the CDR3 is 11 residues.

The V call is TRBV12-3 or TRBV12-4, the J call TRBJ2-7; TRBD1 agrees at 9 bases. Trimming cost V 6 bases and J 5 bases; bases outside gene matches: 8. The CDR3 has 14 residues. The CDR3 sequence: CASSGTGPLHEQYF. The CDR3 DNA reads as TGTGCCAGCAGCGGGACAGGGCCTTTGCACGAGCAGTACTTC.

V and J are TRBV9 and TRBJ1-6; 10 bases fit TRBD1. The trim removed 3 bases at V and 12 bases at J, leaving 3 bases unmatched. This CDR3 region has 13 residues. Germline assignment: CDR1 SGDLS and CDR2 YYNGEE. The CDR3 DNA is TGTGCCAGCAGCGCTGGGACAGGGGAACCCCTCCACTTT. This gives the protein CASSAGTGEPLHF.

The CDR3 DNA sequence: TGTGCCTGGAGTGGTGTATCTACAGGCAATGAGCAGTTCTTC. Translated: CAWSGVSTGNEQFF. V usage is TRBV30 and J usage is TRBJ2-1; weak D call: TRBD1 (5 bases). The CDR3 runs 14 residues. Germline lookup yields CDR1 GTSNPN and CDR2 SVGIG (reference sequence). Trimming removed 1 base from V and 6 bases from J, with 13 bases in between.

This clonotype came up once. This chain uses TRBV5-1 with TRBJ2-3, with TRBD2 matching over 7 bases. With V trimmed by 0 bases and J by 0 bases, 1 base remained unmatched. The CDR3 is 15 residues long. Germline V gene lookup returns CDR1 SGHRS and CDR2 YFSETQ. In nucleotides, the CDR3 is TGCGCCAGCAGCTTGGTGACTAGCAGCACAGATACGCAGTATTTT. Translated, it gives CASSLVTSSTDTQYF.

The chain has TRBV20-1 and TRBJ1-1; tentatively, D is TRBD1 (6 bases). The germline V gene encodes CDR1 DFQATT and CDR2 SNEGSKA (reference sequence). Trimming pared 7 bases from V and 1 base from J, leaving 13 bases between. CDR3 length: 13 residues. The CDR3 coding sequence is TGCAGTGGTGAGGGACAAGCGAACACTGAAGCTTTCTTT. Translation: CSGEGQANTEAFF.

The chain's CDR3 is CAWRAYTEAFF. The CDR3, as DNA: TGTGCCTGGAGAGCATACACTGAAGCTTTCTTT. The chain recombines TRBV30 with TRBJ1-1; no clear D. Looked up from germline, CDR1 is GTSNPN and CDR2 is SVGIG (reference sequence). V lost 3 bases and J lost 3, with 5 bases in between. The CDR3 spans 11 residues.

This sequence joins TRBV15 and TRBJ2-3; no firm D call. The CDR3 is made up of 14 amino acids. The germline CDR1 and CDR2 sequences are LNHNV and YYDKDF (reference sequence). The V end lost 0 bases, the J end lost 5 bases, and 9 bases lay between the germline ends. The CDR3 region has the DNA TGTGCCACCAGCAGAGACTTGGAATTAGATACGCAGTATTTT. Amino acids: CATSRDLELDTQYF.

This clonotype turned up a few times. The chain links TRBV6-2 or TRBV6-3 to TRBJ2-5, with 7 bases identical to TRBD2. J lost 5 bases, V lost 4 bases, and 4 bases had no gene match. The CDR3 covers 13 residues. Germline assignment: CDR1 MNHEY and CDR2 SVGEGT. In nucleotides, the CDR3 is TGTGCCAGCAGTTGGACTAGTTGGGAGACCCAGTACTTC. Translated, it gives CASSWTSWETQYF.